Presented here are 12 T cell receptor beta chains from one specimen sequenced in a study of identical twins. TCRdb itself ran the 5' RACE reads through MiXCR, one entry per CDR3 protein. Here the sample spans hundreds of thousands of distinct CDR3 sequences, 15% to 20% being singletons. The same sample was also studied in work on T cells expressing NK-cell markers.

The material sequenced was PBMCs. The receptors originated from a woman aged 18-29 years in good health.

This chain joins TRBV5-4 and TRBJ2-3; D is ambiguous. Trimming removed 4 bases from V and 1 base from J, with 16 bases in between. This CDR3 has 16 residues. Germline values: CDR1 SGHNT, CDR2 YYREEE (reference sequence). CDR3 region: CASSPGARTRTDTQYF. In DNA, the CDR3 is TGTGCCAGCAGCCCGGGCGCTCGGACCCGCACAGATACGCAGTATTTT.

The table lists this clonotype with a few counts. The CDR3 DNA is TGTGCCAGCATCTCACAGGGGTCCCTCCCCGGGGAGCTGTTTTTT. Amino acid sequence: CASISQGSLPGELFF. The genes are TRBV12-3 or TRBV12-4 and TRBJ2-2; TRBD1 agrees at 7 bases. V shed 7 bases and J 6 bases; nucleotides not matched to a gene: 11. The CDR3 has 15 amino acids.

This clonotype was picked up a small number of times. The chain combines TRBV11-2 with TRBJ1-6; D uncertain. This CDR3 has 13 amino acids. Germline CDR1 SGHAT, CDR2 FQNNGV. V shed 3 bases and J shed 7 bases, with 7 bases lying between them. CDR3 nucleotide sequence: TGTGCCAGCAGCTTGATGGAGAATTCACCCCTCCACTTT. Protein sequence: CASSLMENSPLHF.

This clonotype was recorded a few times. The CDR3 reads CASSPESPDTQYF. The CDR3, as DNA: TGTGCCAGCAGTCCGGAGAGTCCAGATACGCAGTATTTT. The chain couples TRBV6-1 to TRBJ2-3, with D unclear. V was pared by 5 bases and J by 4 bases, with 10 bases between. The CDR3 is 13 amino acids. Germline CDR1 MNHNS, CDR2 SASEGT.

The CDR3 is CASRVSGGSTYNEQFF. The CDR3 DNA is TGTGCCAGCAGAGTTAGCGGGGGGTCTACCTACAATGAGCAGTTCTTC. The genes are TRBV6-1 and TRBJ2-1, with 10 positions matching TRBD2. This CDR3 has 16 residues. CDR1 MNHNS and CDR2 SASEGT come from the germline V gene. J lost 2 bases, V lost 6 bases, and 7 bases had no gene match.

The chain employs TRBV11-2 and TRBJ2-7, with a weak D call TRBD1 (6 bases). This CDR3 spans 14 amino acids. CDR1 is SGHAT and CDR2 is FQNNGV in the germline V gene. The germline V and J ends were trimmed by 1 base and 2 bases, with 9 bases remaining between them. The CDR3 region has the DNA TGTGCCAGCAGCTTAGCCACAGGGACCTACGAGCAGTACTTC. It codes for CASSLATGTYEQYF.

The chain employs TRBV7-2 and TRBJ2-1; D might be TRBD2 (5 bases). This CDR3 spans 15 amino acids. CDR1 is SGHTA and CDR2 is FQGNSA in the germline V gene. Trimming cost V 0 bases and J 6 bases, with 12 bases left between them. For the CDR3, the DNA is TGTGCCAGCAGCTTAGCCCTAGCCCTCTCCAATGAGCAGTTCTTC. It yields the protein CASSLALALSNEQFF.

This clonotype was detected only a few times. CDR3 coding DNA: TGCAGTGCTAGAGGTGCGCTTGGGACTGAAGCTTTCTTT. Its protein is CSARGALGTEAFF. J is TRBJ1-1 and V is TRBV20-1, with D hard to call. The CDR3 covers 13 residues. Deletions cut 1 base from V and 5 bases from J, with 11 bases between. Germline values: CDR1 DFQATT, CDR2 SNEGSKA (reference sequence).

This clonotype showed up just a few times. This rearrangement joins TRBV12-3 or TRBV12-4 to TRBJ1-2, with D unresolved. V lost 5 bases, J lost 8 bases, and 12 bases lay in between. The CDR3 runs to 12 residues. The CDR3 is CASSLGDSGYTF. The CDR3 region has the DNA TGTGCCAGCAGTCTAGGAGATAGCGGCTACACCTTC.

This clonotype turned up a few times. A read error may produce the germline difference seen at one junction end. The CDR3 nucleotides read TGTGCCAGCAGTGTAGCGGGGTCGGTGGACTTC. Its protein product is CASSVAGSVDF. The chain uses TRBV12-3 or TRBV12-4 and TRBJ2-7; 8 nucleotides match TRBD2. The CDR3 spans 11 residues.

This clonotype has at least ten counts. A junction end diverges from the germline sequence, so it may reflect a read error. The chain joins TRBV5-1 to TRBJ2-7; possibly TRBD2 for D (5 bases). The CDR3 runs to 12 residues. CDR1 is SGHRS, CDR2 YFSETQ, per germline. CDR3 sequence reads: CASSGSSYEQYF. The CDR3 DNA sequence: TGTGCCAGCAGTGGGAGCTCCTACGAGCAGTACTTC.

The count of this clonotype is one. This chain uses TRBV11-2 with TRBJ2-7; possibly TRBD2 for D (6 bases). From germline, CDR1 is SGHAT and CDR2 FQNNGV. The CDR3 contains 14 residues. With 4 bases removed from V and 0 bases from J, the gap between germline ends came to 10 bases. DNA for the CDR3: TGTGCCAGCAGCTCTCAGACTAGCTCCTACGAGCAGTACTTC. It translates to CASSSQTSSYEQYF. Full variable domain (missing parts from reference TRBV11-2 and TRBJ2-7): EAGVAQSPRYKIIEKRQSVAFWCNPISGHATLYWYQQILGQGPKLLIQFQNNGVVDDSQLPKDRFSAERLKGVDSTLKIQPAKLEDSAVYLCASSSQTSSYEQYFGPGTRLTVT.